This section outlines one TCR beta chain sequence together with its context. TCRdb's copy holds only in-frame clones and misses some; the assay was immunoSEQ multiplex PCR. This sample carries about 110,000 clones, about nine tenths of them seen once, and the ten largest clones take 7.8%. Trimming stripped 7 bases from V and 3 bases from J, with 19 bases between. Germline V CDR1 and CDR2: MDHEN, SYDVKM. This CDR3 region has 16 residues. The entry originates in a study of control samples from healthy donors and cancer patients. The sample taken for sequencing was blood. This TCR derives from a woman in her late teens or twenties in good health. This rearrangement joins TRBV28 to TRBJ1-5; TRBD1 is a possible D gene (5 bases). The CDR3 loop is CASTASVGGNNQPQHF. DNA for the CDR3: TGTGCCAGCACCGCCTCGGTTGGGGGGAACAATCAGCCCCAGCATTTT.